The 14 T cell receptor beta chains reported below all come from one sample, sequenced in a study of blood T cell repertoires in COVID-19. Libraries were prepared by immunoSEQ multiplex PCR; TCRdb keeps only in-frame clonotypes and omits some of them. The sample lists 210,000 or so clones; approximately 87% were seen once. The sequencing sample was made of peripheral blood. The receptor source for this set is a woman aged 45 to 65 with acute or convalescent COVID-19.

V gene TRBV18 combines with J gene TRBJ2-7, with D tentatively TRBD1 (6 bases). The CDR3 contains 13 residues. V was cut by 1 base and J by 5 bases, with 9 bases left in between. Germline loops: CDR1 KGHSH, CDR2 LQKENI. The CDR3 is CASSPHRDHEQYF. The CDR3 bases are TGTGCCAGCTCACCACACAGGGACCACGAGCAGTACTTC.

The chain carries TRBV5-4 and TRBJ2-5; the match to TRBD2 covers 8 bases. With V trimmed by 1 base and J by 5 bases, 7 bases remained unmatched. The CDR3 is 15 residues long. CDR1 is SGHNT and CDR2 is YYREEE in the germline V gene (reference sequence). The CDR3, as DNA: TGTGCCAGCAGCTTGATGGCTAGCGGGCGGGAGACCCAGTACTTC. It codes for CASSLMASGRETQYF.

The rearrangement joins TRBV6-6 to TRBJ2-4, with D possibly TRBD1 on 6 matching bases. CDR1 MNHNY and CDR2 SVGAGI come from the germline V gene (reference sequence). Deletions cut 2 bases from V and 3 bases from J, with 8 bases between. This CDR3 has 14 amino acids. The CDR3 coding sequence is TGTGCCAGCAGTTACGGGGACAACAAAAACATTCAGTACTTC. This sequence encodes CASSYGDNKNIQYF.

This clone was counted between two and nine times. The chain is built from TRBV10-3 and TRBJ1-6; D is perhaps TRBD1 (6 bases). The CDR3 is 15 amino acids. Germline V gives CDR1 ENHRY, CDR2 SYGVKD. Trimming stripped 4 bases from V and 9 bases from J, with 16 bases between. The CDR3 coding sequence is TGTGCCATCAGTGTAACCCGGGACATTAGTTCACCCCTCCACTTT. This gives the protein CAISVTRDISSPLHF.

V is TRBV7-6 and J is TRBJ2-1; 9 bases are a match to TRBD2. Germline CDR1 and CDR2: SGHVS and FNYEAQ. V shed 5 bases, J shed 5 bases, and the junction held 7 bases outside the gene matches. The CDR3 consists of 15 residues. CDR3 coding DNA: TGTGCCAGCAGCCTCCGCGGGGGGGCTAACAATGAGCAGTTCTTC. Its translation: CASSLRGGANNEQFF.

The CDR3 loop is CASSPGLAPNTGELFF. CDR3 coding DNA: TGTGCCAGCTCACCGGGACTAGCGCCGAACACCGGGGAGCTGTTTTTT. This chain uses TRBV18 with TRBJ2-2; TRBD2 matches 10 bases. V dropped 3 bases and J dropped 0; count of bases not matched to a gene: 1. Germline V lookup: CDR1 KGHSH, CDR2 LQKENI. CDR3 length: 16 residues.

CDR3 sequence (DNA): TGTGCCAGCAGTGTCAGCTCTGGGGCCAACGTCCTGACTTTC. Translation: CASSVSSGANVLTF. This chain joins TRBV27 and TRBJ2-6; no clear D. The length of the CDR3 is 14 residues. Between the trimmed V and J ends, which lost 5 bases and 0 bases, there was a span of 5 bases. The germline V gene encodes CDR1 MNHEY and CDR2 SMNVEV (reference sequence).

The chain uses TRBV6-5 and TRBJ1-2, with a weak D call TRBD1 (5 bases). The germline CDR1 and CDR2 sequences are MNHEY and SVGAGI. The CDR3 sequence is 14 residues long. V shed 5 bases and J shed 3 bases, with 13 bases lying between them. CDR3 DNA: TGTGCCAGCAGTCCGCAGGGATGGCACTATGGCTACACCTTC. It specifies CASSPQGWHYGYTF.

The chain couples TRBV20-1 to TRBJ1-1; D is perhaps TRBD1 (5 bases). The CDR3 contains 11 residues. V dropped 6 bases and J dropped 3 bases, with 8 bases sitting between them. Germline V gene lookup returns CDR1 DFQATT and CDR2 SNEGSKA (reference sequence). The CDR3 reads CSASGDTEAFF. The CDR3 coding sequence is TGCAGTGCCTCGGGGGACACTGAAGCTTTCTTT.

V usage is TRBV18 and J usage is TRBJ2-2, with 9 bases matching TRBD2. The CDR3 runs to 17 residues. CDR1 is KGHSH and CDR2 is LQKENI in the germline V gene. The trim removed 3 bases at V and 3 bases at J, leaving 8 bases unmatched. The CDR3, as DNA: TGTGCCAGCTCACCCCGTTCCGTAGCGGGGGACACCGGGGAGCTGTTTTTT. Amino acids: CASSPRSVAGDTGELFF.

J is TRBJ2-2 and V is TRBV5-8, with 12 bases aligning to TRBD2. Trimming removed 6 bases from V and 5 bases from J; junction bases left unmatched: 8. Germline V gives CDR1 SGHTS, CDR2 YDEGEE. The CDR3 spans 16 residues. CDR3 sequence (DNA): TGTGCCAGCATCGATGCTGGACTAGCGGGGACCGGGGAGCTGTTTTTT. It translates to CASIDAGLAGTGELFF.

This rearrangement joins TRBV27 to TRBJ1-6, with D possibly TRBD1 on 5 matching bases. Germline assignment: CDR1 MNHEY and CDR2 SMNVEV (reference sequence). V was clipped by 6 bases and J by 7 bases, with 13 bases between them. This CDR3 has 14 amino acids. The CDR3, as DNA: TGTGCCAGCAGACTCGGGGGAAACAATTCACCCCTCCACTTT. As protein: CASRLGGNNSPLHF.

The count of this clone is one. The J gene is TRBJ1-1, the V gene TRBV30; D possibly corresponds to TRBD1 (6 bases). Trimming took 7 bases from V and 2 from J, leaving 17 bases between them. In germline, CDR1 is GTSNPN, CDR2 SVGIG (reference sequence). This CDR3 is 14 amino acids long. CDR3 protein: CASNWGLINTEAFF. In DNA, the CDR3 is TGTGCCTCCAATTGGGGGCTGATTAACACTGAAGCTTTCTTT.

The chain links TRBV15 to TRBJ2-1; D is possibly TRBD2 (5 bases). The CDR3 is 17 residues long. Trimming cost V 5 bases and J 2 bases, with 19 bases left between them. Germline CDR1 reads LNHNV; CDR2 reads YYDKDF (reference sequence). The CDR3 loop is CATSLRRIASPYNEQFF. The DNA for the CDR3 is TGTGCCACCAGCCTAAGGCGGATAGCGTCCCCCTACAATGAGCAGTTCTTC.